Below, 28 T cell receptor beta chains from the same sample are listed, as sequenced in a study of kidney transplant recipient with SARS-CoV-2 infection. TCRdb called the reads again in MiXCR, with one record for every CDR3 protein. The table has fewer than 250,000 distinct CDR3 sequences, under 30% seen once. This specimen was a blood sample, taken at baseline and on approximately day 120 from a kidney transplant recipient. These receptors all stem from a male patient in his thirties who had COVID-19 and was a kidney transplant recipient. A share of the T cells may be of graft donor origin.

This clonotype was recorded a few times. V gene TRBV5-6 combines with J gene TRBJ1-2; D is unclear. This CDR3 has 16 amino acids. Germline CDR1 reads SGHDT; CDR2 reads YYEEEE. The germline V and J ends were trimmed by 7 bases and 4 bases, with 23 bases remaining between them. The CDR3 bases are TGTGCCAGCGCGCGGTTCAATAGTCGAAAGACCTATGGCTACACCTTC. Its protein is CASARFNSRKTYGYTF. The variable domain in full, completed from reference TRBV5-6 and TRBJ1-2, reads DAGVTQSPTHLIKTRGQQVTLRCSPKSGHDTVSWYQQALGQGPQFIFQYYEEEERQRGNFPDRFSGHQFPNYSSELNVNALLLGDSALYLCASARFNSRKTYGYTFGSGTRLTVV.

This clonotype was counted at least ten times. This chain connects TRBV6-8 to TRBJ1-2; the D is unclear. V shed 5 bases and J shed 4 bases, with 23 bases lying between them. CDR3 length equals 17 residues. The V gene's germline CDR1 is MNHGY and CDR2 SAAAGT. The CDR3 sequence: CASSSQKRSRKTYGYTF. The DNA for the CDR3 is TGTGCCAGCAGTAGCCAGAAACGCTCTAGAAAGACCTATGGCTACACCTTC.

This clonotype was observed a handful of times. The chain recombines TRBV4-2 with TRBJ2-1; 7 nucleotides agree with TRBD2. The CDR3 extends over 17 amino acids. Unmatched junction bases numbered 15, after V lost 4 bases and J lost 6 bases. The germline gives CDR1 LGHNA, CDR2 YNFKEQ. The CDR3 spells CASSPGVRLAEINEQFF. In DNA, the CDR3 is TGTGCCAGCAGCCCTGGTGTGAGGCTAGCGGAGATCAATGAGCAGTTCTTC.

This clonotype came up many times. This chain links TRBV5-6 with TRBJ2-1, with D possibly called TRBD1 or TRBD2 (5 bases each). Germline CDR1 SGHDT, CDR2 YYEEEE. This CDR3 region has 13 residues. V lost 4 bases and J 7 bases, leaving 12 bases between the germline ends. The CDR3 here is CASSRGARNEQFF. In DNA form, the CDR3 reads TGTGCCAGCAGCAGGGGAGCGCGGAATGAGCAGTTCTTC.

V is TRBV7-2 and J is TRBJ2-5; D gene unclear. In germline, CDR1 is SGHTA, CDR2 FQGNSA. This CDR3 is 13 amino acids long. Trimming took off 7 bases at V and 4 bases at J, with 13 bases between the two ends. The CDR3 nucleotides read TGTGCCAGCACCCGAAATAGTTTAGAGACCCAGTACTTC. It yields the protein CASTRNSLETQYF.

There are a few counts of this clonotype. The V gene is TRBV7-9, the J gene TRBJ2-1, with D perhaps TRBD2 (6 bases). V lost 2 bases and J 5 bases, leaving 22 bases between the germline ends. Looked up from germline, CDR1 is SEHNR and CDR2 is FQNEAQ (reference sequence). The CDR3 is made up of 18 amino acids. The CDR3 DNA reads as TGTGCCAGCAGCTTACCCTCGGGACTCGACACTTTAAACAATGAGCAGTTCTTC. Translated, it gives CASSLPSGLDTLNNEQFF.

With regard to this clonotype: Given a much more abundant clone one base away, this may be a read error. The CDR3 is CAGSSARRYSYEQYF. The CDR3 bases are TGTGCCGGCAGTTCCGCCCGGCGATACTCCTACGAGCAGTACTTC. This chain connects TRBV6-5 to TRBJ2-7, with D unclear. The germline CDR1 and CDR2 sequences are MNHEY and SVGAGI. The CDR3 extends over 15 amino acids.

To note about this clonotype: A single base separates this from a much larger clone, so it may be a read error. The chain carries TRBV28 and TRBJ2-5; either TRBD1 or TRBD2 may fit D (5 bases each). Matching the DNA end better, TRBJ2-7 makes the J call doubtful. The germline gives CDR1 MDHEN, CDR2 SYDVKM. CDR3 size: 12 residues. CDR3: CASRGPPYEQYF. CDR3 coding DNA: TGTGCCAGCAGGGGACCGCCCTACGAGCAGTACTTC.

This clonotype was seen a handful of times. The chain employs TRBV19 and TRBJ2-5, with a weak D call TRBD2 (5 bases). Trimming stripped 4 bases from V and 4 bases from J, with 10 bases between. There are 13 residues in the CDR3. In germline, CDR1 is LNHDA, CDR2 SQIVND (reference sequence). The CDR3 spells CASSRGEGETQYF. The CDR3 nucleotides are TGTGCCAGTAGTAGGGGAGAGGGAGAGACCCAGTACTTC.

This clonotype was found many times. J is TRBJ2-2 and V is TRBV5-5; tentatively, D is TRBD1 (5 bases). Trimming took 3 bases from V and 0 from J, leaving 9 bases between them. The germline V gene encodes CDR1 SGHKS and CDR2 YYEKEE (reference sequence). The CDR3 extends over 15 amino acids. CDR3 coding DNA: TGTGCCAGCAGCTCCCTGGGGCCGAACACCGGGGAGCTGTTTTTT. This sequence encodes CASSSLGPNTGELFF.

As to this clonotype: A much more abundant neighbour one base away suggests this may be a read error. The rearrangement links TRBV5-1 to TRBJ2-7; 8 positions match TRBD2. From germline, CDR1 is SGHRS and CDR2 YFSETQ. The CDR3 is made up of 17 amino acids. The CDR3 DNA is TGCGCCGGCAGCTTGGCGTCAGCCGGGACTAGATCAAGCGAGCAGTACTTC. Translated, it gives CAGSLASAGTRSSEQYF. Filled out from reference TRBV5-1 and TRBJ2-7, the complete variable domain reads KAGVTQTPRYLIKTRGQQVTLSCSPISGHRSVSWYQQTPGQGLQFLFEYFSETQRNKGNFPGRFSGRQFSNSRSEMNVSTLELGDSALYLCAGSLASAGTRSSEQYFGPGTRLTVT.

Many counts were recorded for this clonotype. The chain uses TRBV30 and TRBJ1-2; 9 positions agree with TRBD1. Per the germline V gene, CDR1 is GTSNPN and CDR2 is SVGIG (reference sequence). The V gene end was trimmed by 2 bases and the J gene end by 7 bases; junction bases not matched to a gene: 8. The CDR3 is made up of 14 amino acids. The CDR3 protein is CAWSLTGGLTGYTF. The CDR3 bases are TGTGCCTGGAGTCTCACAGGGGGCCTTACTGGCTACACCTTC. Full variable domain (outside the CDR3, taken from reference TRBV30 and TRBJ1-2): SQTIHQWPATLVQPVGSPLSLECTVEGTSNPNLYWYRQAAGRGLQLLFYSVGIGQISSEVPQNLSASRPQDRQFILSSKKLLLSDSGFYLCAWSLTGGLTGYTFGSGTRLTVV.

This clonotype was picked up many times. The chain combines TRBV3-1 with TRBJ1-1, with D uncertain. Between the trimmed V and J ends, which lost 7 bases and 4 bases, there was a span of 10 bases. This CDR3 region has 12 residues. Germline-derived CDR1 and CDR2 are LGHDT and YNNKEL (reference sequence). CDR3 bases: TGTGCCAGCATCGGTCCCGGCACTGAAGCTTTCTTT. This gives the protein CASIGPGTEAFF. Full variable domain (outside the CDR3, taken from reference TRBV3-1 and TRBJ1-1): DTAVSQTPKYLVTQMGNDKSIKCEQNLGHDTMYWYKQDSKKFLKIMFSYNNKELIINETVPNRFSPKSPDKAHLNLHINSLELGDSAVYFCASIGPGTEAFFGQGTRLTVV.

This clonotype was counted ten times or more. The CDR3 loop reads CASSLDGRNEKLFF. CDR3 DNA: TGTGCCAGCAGCTTAGACGGTAGAAATGAAAAACTGTTTTTT. The V call is TRBV7-2, the J call TRBJ1-4; D unresolved. Germline-derived CDR1 and CDR2 are SGHTA and FQGNSA. The CDR3 extends over 14 amino acids. Deletions cut 1 base from V and 5 bases from J, with 8 bases between.

This clonotype was seen many times. The chain uses TRBV20-1 and TRBJ1-5; perhaps TRBD1 as D (6 bases). The CDR3 sequence is 16 residues long. Germline V gene data show CDR1 as DFQATT and CDR2 as SNEGSKA (reference sequence). V was trimmed by 0 bases and J by 2 bases, leaving 14 bases between them. The CDR3 region has the DNA TGCAGTGCTAGAGATCTACAGGGTGAAGGCAATCAGCCCCAGCATTTT. The encoded protein is CSARDLQGEGNQPQHF.

This clonotype was detected ten times or more. V usage is TRBV20-1 and J usage is TRBJ2-7, with D possibly being TRBD2 (6 bases). The CDR3 loop spans 15 amino acids. Germline CDR1 reads DFQATT; CDR2 reads SNEGSKA (reference sequence). Deletions cut 1 base from V and 0 bases from J, with 13 bases between. The CDR3 DNA follows: TGCAGTGCTAGAGTGCAGCGGGTATACTCCTACGAGCAGTACTTC. Its protein is CSARVQRVYSYEQYF.

Comment on this clonotype: This sequence may be a read error, since a much larger clone differs from it by one base. The chain employs TRBV3-1 and TRBJ1-1; TRBD1 matches 8 bases. The CDR3 is 12 residues long. The germline CDR1 and CDR2 sequences are LGHDT and YNNKEL (reference sequence). With V trimmed by 7 bases and J by 11 bases, 9 bases remained unmatched. CDR3 protein: CASNPRTGNAFF. The CDR3 DNA reads as TGTGCCAGCAACCCGAGGACAGGGAATGCTTTCTTT. The whole variable domain, remainder taken from reference TRBV3-1 and TRBJ1-1, is DTAVSQTPKYLVTQMGNDKSIKCEQNLGHDTMYWYKQDSKKFLKIMFSYNNKELIINETVPNRFSPKSPDKAHLNLHINSLELGDSAVYFCASNPRTGNAFFGQGTRLTVV.

Of note for this clonotype: A much larger clone differs by one base, so this may be a read error. The chain combines TRBV19 with TRBJ2-1, with D hard to call. Germline values: CDR1 LNHDA, CDR2 SQIVND (reference sequence). This CDR3 is 15 amino acids long. Here the CDR3 DNA reads TGTGCCGGTAGCCCGCTCCGGAGCTCCTACAATGAGCAGTTCTTC. Translated, it gives CAGSPLRSSYNEQFF.

This clonotype appeared many times. This chain joins TRBV4-2 and TRBJ2-1; 7 positions match TRBD2. The V and J ends lost 0 bases and 2 bases, in that order; junction bases with no gene match: 1. The CDR3 spans 15 residues. In germline, CDR1 is LGHNA, CDR2 YNFKEQ. The CDR3 protein is CASSQERETYNEQFF. The CDR3 DNA reads TGTGCCAGCAGCCAAGAGCGGGAGACCTACAATGAGCAGTTCTTC.

This clonotype was counted many times. The V gene is TRBV19, the J gene TRBJ2-1; D unclear. The germline V gene encodes CDR1 LNHDA and CDR2 SQIVND (reference sequence). Trimming took 0 bases from V and 2 from J, leaving 14 bases between them. The CDR3 has 17 residues. CDR3 region: CASSIDDTTVPYNEQFF. DNA for the CDR3: TGTGCCAGTAGTATAGATGATACGACTGTTCCCTACAATGAGCAGTTCTTC.

As DNA, the CDR3 is TGTGCCAGCAGTGAAGATAGCGGGCATCAAGAGACCCAGTACTTC. Its protein is CASSEDSGHQETQYF. This rearrangement joins TRBV2 to TRBJ2-5, with 7 positions matching TRBD2. This CDR3 is built from 15 residues. Per the germline V gene, CDR1 is SNHLY and CDR2 is FYNNEI. V shed 1 base and J 2 bases; nucleotides not matched to a gene: 4.

As concerns this clonotype: A clone one base away is much larger, so this may be a read error. The J gene is TRBJ2-2, the V gene TRBV11-3; 8 bases fit TRBD1. Germline CDR1 SGHNT, CDR2 YENEEA. The CDR3 has 14 amino acids. This CDR3 reads CTSSLQGDTGELFF. The CDR3 DNA is TGTACCAGCAGCTTACAGGGGGACACCGGGGAGCTGTTTTTT. Filled out from reference TRBV11-3 and TRBJ2-2, the complete variable domain reads EAGVVQSPRYKIIEKKQPVAFWCNPISGHNTLYWYLQNLGQGPELLIRYENEEAVDDSQLPKDRFSAERLKGVDSTLKIQPAELGDSAVYLCTSSLQGDTGELFFGEGSRLTVL.

This clonotype was seen many times. The chain is built from TRBV5-6 and TRBJ2-6; D possibly matches TRBD1 or TRBD2 (5 bases each). The V gene's germline CDR1 is SGHDT and CDR2 YYEEEE. Trimming took 1 base from V and 2 from J, leaving 7 bases between them. CDR3 length: 15 residues. CDR3 amino acids: CASSLMGAGANVLTF. CDR3 nucleotide sequence: TGTGCCAGCAGCTTGATGGGGGCTGGGGCCAACGTCCTGACTTTC.

On this clonotype: A much larger clone sits a single nucleotide away, making a read error possible. This chain links TRBV6-6 with TRBJ2-4; D ambiguous. The better agreement between TRBJ2-7 and the DNA end casts doubt on the J call. The CDR3 contains 14 residues. Germline lookup yields CDR1 MNHNY and CDR2 SVGAGI (reference sequence). CDR3 DNA: TGTGCCAACAGTTACTTGGGGTTAGGTGACGAGCAGTACTTC. Its protein product is CANSYLGLGDEQYF.

This clonotype was picked up many times. The rearrangement joins TRBV3-1 to TRBJ2-2; D unclear. CDR1 is LGHDT and CDR2 is YNNKEL in the germline V gene (reference sequence). Trimming cost V 4 bases and J 5 bases, with 23 bases left between them. The CDR3 length is 18 residues. The CDR3 region is CASSRLVPISGLTGELFF. CDR3 nucleotides: TGTGCCAGCAGCCGCTTGGTTCCCATTTCAGGCTTGACCGGGGAGCTGTTTTTT.

This chain joins TRBV6-5 and TRBJ2-1, with 13 bases lining up with TRBD2. CDR1 is MNHEY, CDR2 SVGAGI, per germline. The CDR3 sequence is 18 residues long. J lost 3 bases, V lost 8 bases, and 13 bases had no gene match. The DNA of the CDR3 is TGTGCCAGCGGGGTTGGACTAGCGGGAGACGGCGGCTACAATGAGCAGTTCTTC. Residues: CASGVGLAGDGGYNEQFF.

The sample holds many counts of this clonotype. V and J are TRBV24-1 and TRBJ2-1; perhaps TRBD1 as D (7 bases). The CDR3 is 16 residues long. Germline CDR1 reads KGHDR; CDR2 reads SFDVKD. Trimming removed 4 bases from V and 4 bases from J, with 16 bases in between. As DNA, the CDR3 is TGTGCCACCAGTGACCCTACGACAGGGAGGTACAATGAGCAGTTCTTC. Residues: CATSDPTTGRYNEQFF.

This clonotype has only a few counts. The V call is TRBV6-2 or TRBV6-3, the J call TRBJ2-1; no reliable D call. Trimming stripped 8 bases from V and 6 bases from J, with 14 bases between. There are 13 residues in the CDR3. The V gene's germline CDR1 is MNHEY and CDR2 SVGEGT. The CDR3 is CASGLTHFNEQFF. The DNA for the CDR3 is TGTGCCAGCGGGCTGACACATTTCAATGAGCAGTTCTTC.